These T cell receptor beta chains were read from a single sample in a study of cytomegalovirus exposure and HLA in healthy donors. Using immunoSEQ multiplex PCR, the repertoire was profiled, and TCRdb retains in-frame clones only, with some absent. The data show 130,000 or so clones, about 76% seen once. The sequencing input was PBMCs. The origin of the receptors is a man in his forties in good health and CMV-seropositive. CDR3s include the opening cysteine and the closing phenylalanine or tryptophan. Clone size is given for some rows only: seen once, a few or many times, or a class if the clone is expanded.

cdr3_aa,j_call,clone_size,v_call
CASSLSWQGNGYTF,TRBJ1-2,-,TRBV5-1
CASSKGQSNEKLFF,TRBJ1-4,once,TRBV2
CASRAGDDELETQYF,TRBJ2-5,-,TRBV6-6
CASIPRVGTSGSQETQYF,TRBJ2-5,-,TRBV28
CASTPGRGNQPQHF,TRBJ1-5,-,TRBV2
CASSIRGINEQFF,TRBJ2-1,few,TRBV19
CASSQDRVLTGEQYF,TRBJ2-7,-,TRBV4-2
CASSSSMGGNEKLFF,TRBJ1-4,-,TRBV5-8
CASSHWRNSYNEQFF,TRBJ2-1,-,TRBV14
CSVEGTGGYEQYF,TRBJ2-7,few,TRBV29-1
CASQHMRQQGTDTQYF,TRBJ2-3,-,TRBV23-1
CASSKGTGINSPLHF,TRBJ1-6,-,TRBV2
CASSTSPYDNLQETQYF,TRBJ2-5,few,TRBV5-6
CASSTGTGLYGYTF,TRBJ1-2,-,TRBV28
CASMGVTPNTEAFF,TRBJ1-1,-,TRBV6-1
CASSLDDRASAPFYGYTF,TRBJ1-2,-,TRBV11-2